The TCR beta chain under discussion was sequenced for a study of a mutant IDH1 vaccine in newly diagnosed glioma. Study as a whole: Patients were started on vaccination 4-6 weeks after radiotherapy alone, or with temozolomide cycles. Earlier treatment was radiotherapy, temozolomide, or both, with most getting both.

Noted time point: week 35, safety follow-up. Topical imiquimod was applied with each vaccine dose, which held 300 ug of mutant IDH1 20-mer peptide. Patients underwent eight vaccinations, which took place in weeks 1, 3, 5, 7, 11, 15, 19 and 23. Donors harbored newly found WHO grade 3 or 4 IDH1-mutant, ATRX-lost astrocytomas. The CDR3 extends over 15 amino acids. V lost 4 bases, J lost 5 bases, and 18 bases lay in between. Per the germline V gene, CDR1 is SGDLS and CDR2 is YYNGEE. As regards this clone: The antigen remains undetermined.

The table came from immunoSEQ multiplex PCR; TCRdb's copy has only in-frame clones and leaves some out. The data contain about 47,000 clones, around 90% of them singletons. Here the sequenced sample was PBMCs, taken from a glioma patient whose treatment included an IDH1 peptide vaccine. The J gene is TRBJ1-2, the V gene TRBV9; D unclear. The receptor was derived from a woman in her forties with glioma. The CDR3 loop reads CASSPPQATGYGYTF. The CDR3 DNA reads TGTGCCAGCAGCCCCCCTCAAGCCACGGGATATGGCTACACCTTC.